This entry describes one TCR beta chain. Its binding antigen is unknown. No base quality information exists; no much larger clone differs at one position. V gives up 2 bases and J gives up 6 bases, and the segment between their germline ends measures 13 bases. Via the germline V gene (reference sequence), CDR1 is GTSNPN and CDR2 SVGIG. The CDR3 has 13 amino acids, counting the end cysteine and phenylalanine. The kept DNA is CDR3 alone, 39 bases in frame from the first base. The method was the immunoSEQ multiplex PCR assay. Sourced from immuneACCESS, this table was stored by TCRdb with only in-frame sequences that have V and J called. A share of the clones is absent; for the studies checked, an unresolved V gene accounts for under half, and the remainder has no known explanation. Across this sample there are 45,000 to 65,000 clones, with over 90% seen only once. In total, the top ten clones hold 3% to 3.5% of the sample.

The data were taken from a study of technical replicates of blood from a few donors (dated by TCRdb to 2015 to 2018). The specimen sequenced was PBMCs. The V and J genes are TRBV30 and TRBJ1-2; perhaps TRBD1 is the D gene, with 5 bases matching. The source of this sequence is a human donor in good health. Some clones in this sample may be carry-over from other donors' samples. At the DNA level, the sequence is TGTGCCTGGAGTAGAAATTCAGGGAATGGCTACACCTTC. The resulting protein is CAWSRNSGNGYTF.